The sample holds a few counts of the clone carrying this TCR beta chain. TCRdb re-called the 5' RACE reads through MiXCR, storing one row per CDR3 protein. Of around 650,000 distinct CDR3 sequences detected, around 7.5% appear once; the ten largest clones hold around 1.6%. This CDR3 contains 11 residues. The V end lost 7 bases, the J end lost 0 bases, and 6 bases lay between the germline ends. Per the germline V gene, CDR1 is DFQATT and CDR2 is SNEGSKA (reference sequence). This specimen belongs to a study of identical twins. These data also formed part of another study, on yellow fever vaccine responses in identical twins.

The sequenced sample was PBMCs. The sequence was obtained from a woman between 18 and 30 years old in good health. The V and J genes are TRBV20-1 and TRBJ1-1, with D hard to call. CDR3 sequence (DNA): TGCAGTGGCCAGTTGAACACTGAAGCTTTCTTT. Its protein is CSGQLNTEAFF.